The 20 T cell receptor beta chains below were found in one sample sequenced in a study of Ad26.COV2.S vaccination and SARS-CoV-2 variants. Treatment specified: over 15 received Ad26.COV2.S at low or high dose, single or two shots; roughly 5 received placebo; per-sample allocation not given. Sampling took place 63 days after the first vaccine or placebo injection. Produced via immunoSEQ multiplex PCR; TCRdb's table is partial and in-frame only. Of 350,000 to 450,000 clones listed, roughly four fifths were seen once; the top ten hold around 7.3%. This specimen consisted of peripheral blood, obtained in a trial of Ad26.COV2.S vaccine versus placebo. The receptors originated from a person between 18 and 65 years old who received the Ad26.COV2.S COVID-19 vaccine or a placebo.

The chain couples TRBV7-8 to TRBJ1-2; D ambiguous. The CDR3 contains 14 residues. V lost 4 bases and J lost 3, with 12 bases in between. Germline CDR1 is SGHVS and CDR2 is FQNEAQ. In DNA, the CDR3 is TGTGCCAGCAGCTCGGTCCCTGGGGACTATGGCTACACCTTC. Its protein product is CASSSVPGDYGYTF.

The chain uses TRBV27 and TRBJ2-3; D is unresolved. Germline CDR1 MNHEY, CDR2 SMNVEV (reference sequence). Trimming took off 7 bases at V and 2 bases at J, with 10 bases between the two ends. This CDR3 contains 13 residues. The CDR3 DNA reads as TGTGCCAGCACCCCCCGGGCCACAGATACGCAGTATTTT. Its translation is CASTPRATDTQYF.

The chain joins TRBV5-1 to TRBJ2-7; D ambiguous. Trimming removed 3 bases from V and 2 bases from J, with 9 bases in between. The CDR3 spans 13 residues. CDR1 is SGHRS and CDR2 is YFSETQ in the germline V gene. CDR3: CASSSPLPYEQYF. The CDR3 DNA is TGCGCCAGCAGCTCACCTTTGCCCTACGAGCAGTACTTC.

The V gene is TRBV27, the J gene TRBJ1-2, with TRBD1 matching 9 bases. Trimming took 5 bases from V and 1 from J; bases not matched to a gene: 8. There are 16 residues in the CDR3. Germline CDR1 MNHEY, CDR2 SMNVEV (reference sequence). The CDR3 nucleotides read TGTGCCAGCAGTGCTACCGGGACAGGGTATAACTATGGCTACACCTTC. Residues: CASSATGTGYNYGYTF.

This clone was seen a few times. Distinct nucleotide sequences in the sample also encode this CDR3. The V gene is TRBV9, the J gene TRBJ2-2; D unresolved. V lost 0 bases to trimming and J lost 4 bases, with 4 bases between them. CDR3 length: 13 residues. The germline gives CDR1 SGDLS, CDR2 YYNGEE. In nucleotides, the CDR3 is TGTGCCAGCAGCGTAGACCTCACCGGGGAGCTGTTTTTT. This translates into CASSVDLTGELFF.

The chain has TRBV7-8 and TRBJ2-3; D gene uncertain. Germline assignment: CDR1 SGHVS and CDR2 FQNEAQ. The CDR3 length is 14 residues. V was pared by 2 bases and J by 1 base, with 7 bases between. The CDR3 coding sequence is TGTGCCAGCAGCTTATTCTCGGGCACAGATACGCAGTATTTT. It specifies CASSLFSGTDTQYF.

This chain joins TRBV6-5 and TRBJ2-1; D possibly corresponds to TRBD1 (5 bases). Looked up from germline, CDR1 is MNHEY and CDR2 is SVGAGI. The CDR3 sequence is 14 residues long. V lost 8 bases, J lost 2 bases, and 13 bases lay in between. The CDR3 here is CASAADSTYNEQFF. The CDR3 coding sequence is TGTGCCAGCGCTGCCGACAGTACCTACAATGAGCAGTTCTTC.

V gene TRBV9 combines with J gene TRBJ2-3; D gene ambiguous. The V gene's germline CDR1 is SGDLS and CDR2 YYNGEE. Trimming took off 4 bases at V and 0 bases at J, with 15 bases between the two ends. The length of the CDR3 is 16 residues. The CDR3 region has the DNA TGTGCCAGCAGCATTCCAGACGGACGTAGCACAGATACGCAGTATTTT. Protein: CASSIPDGRSTDTQYF.

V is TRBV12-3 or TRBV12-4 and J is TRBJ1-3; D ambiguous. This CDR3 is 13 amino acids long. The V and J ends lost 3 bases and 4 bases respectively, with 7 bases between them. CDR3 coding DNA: TGTGCCAGCAGTTTTTGGACCGGAAACACCATATATTTT. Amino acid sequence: CASSFWTGNTIYF.

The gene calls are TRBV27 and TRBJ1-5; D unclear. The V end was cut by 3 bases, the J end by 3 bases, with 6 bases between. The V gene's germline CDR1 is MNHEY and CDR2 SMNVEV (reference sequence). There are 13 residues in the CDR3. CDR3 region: CASSFQLNQPQHF. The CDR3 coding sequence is TGTGCCAGCAGTTTTCAGCTCAATCAGCCCCAGCATTTT.

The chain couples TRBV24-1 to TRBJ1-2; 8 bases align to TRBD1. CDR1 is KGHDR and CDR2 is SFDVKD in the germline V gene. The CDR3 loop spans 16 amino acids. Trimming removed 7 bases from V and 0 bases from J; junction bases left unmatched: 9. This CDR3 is CATRMGEDRANYGYTF. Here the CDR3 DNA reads TGTGCCACCAGGATGGGGGAGGACAGGGCTAACTATGGCTACACCTTC.

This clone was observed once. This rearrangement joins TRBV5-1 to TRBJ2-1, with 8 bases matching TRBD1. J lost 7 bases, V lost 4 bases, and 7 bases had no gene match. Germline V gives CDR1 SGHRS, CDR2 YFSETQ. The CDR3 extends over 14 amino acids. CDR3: CASSVFHRGNEQFF. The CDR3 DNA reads TGCGCCAGCAGCGTCTTTCACAGGGGGAATGAGCAGTTCTTC.

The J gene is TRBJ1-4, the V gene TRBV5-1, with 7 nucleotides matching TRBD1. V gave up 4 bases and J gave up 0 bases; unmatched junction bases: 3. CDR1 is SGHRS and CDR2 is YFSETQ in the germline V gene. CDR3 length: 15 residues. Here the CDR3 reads CASSKGTATNEKLFF. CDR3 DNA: TGCGCCAGCAGCAAGGGGACAGCAACTAATGAAAAACTGTTTTTT.

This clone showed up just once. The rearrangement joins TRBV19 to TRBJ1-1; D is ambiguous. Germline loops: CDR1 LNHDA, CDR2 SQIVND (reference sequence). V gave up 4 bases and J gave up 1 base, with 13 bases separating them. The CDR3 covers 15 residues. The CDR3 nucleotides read TGTGCCAGTAGTACAGGTTTTGCGCCGAACACTGAAGCTTTCTTT. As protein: CASSTGFAPNTEAFF.

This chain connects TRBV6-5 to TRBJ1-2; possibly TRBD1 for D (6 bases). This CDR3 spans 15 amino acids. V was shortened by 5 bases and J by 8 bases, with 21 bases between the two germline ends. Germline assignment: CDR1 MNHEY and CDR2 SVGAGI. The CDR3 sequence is CASSLQYGGVGGYTF. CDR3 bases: TGTGCCAGCAGTCTACAATATGGGGGCGTCGGAGGCTACACCTTC.

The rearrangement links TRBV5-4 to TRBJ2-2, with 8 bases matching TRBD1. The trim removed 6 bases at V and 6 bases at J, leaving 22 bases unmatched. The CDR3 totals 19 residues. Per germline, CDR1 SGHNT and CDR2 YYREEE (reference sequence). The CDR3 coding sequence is TGTGCCAGCACCCTCAATATAGACGGGACAGGAAGTAAGGCCGGGGAGCTGTTTTTT. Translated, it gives CASTLNIDGTGSKAGELFF.

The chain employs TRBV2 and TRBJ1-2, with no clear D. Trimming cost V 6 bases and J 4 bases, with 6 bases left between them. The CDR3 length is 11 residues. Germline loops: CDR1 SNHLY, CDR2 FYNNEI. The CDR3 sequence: CASRPLYGYTF. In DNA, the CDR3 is TGTGCCAGCAGACCCCTCTATGGCTACACCTTC.

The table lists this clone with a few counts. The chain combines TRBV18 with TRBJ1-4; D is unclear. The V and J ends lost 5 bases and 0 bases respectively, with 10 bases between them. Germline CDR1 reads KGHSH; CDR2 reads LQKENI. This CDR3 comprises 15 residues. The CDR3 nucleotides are TGTGCCAGCTCAGGCAGACGAGCAACTAATGAAAAACTGTTTTTT. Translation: CASSGRRATNEKLFF.

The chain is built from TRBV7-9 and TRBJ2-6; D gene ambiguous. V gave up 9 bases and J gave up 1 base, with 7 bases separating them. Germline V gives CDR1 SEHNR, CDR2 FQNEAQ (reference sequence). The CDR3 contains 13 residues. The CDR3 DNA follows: TGTGCCAGTGGGAAGTCTGGGGCCAACGTCCTGACTTTC. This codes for CASGKSGANVLTF.

CDR3 nucleotides: TGTGCCAGCAGCTTAGGAATCGCTGGCACAGATACGCAGTATTTT. Amino acids: CASSLGIAGTDTQYF. The chain couples TRBV7-2 to TRBJ2-3; D not resolved. This CDR3 has 15 amino acids. Germline CDR1 reads SGHTA; CDR2 reads FQGNSA. V shed 1 base and J shed 1 base, with 9 bases lying between them.